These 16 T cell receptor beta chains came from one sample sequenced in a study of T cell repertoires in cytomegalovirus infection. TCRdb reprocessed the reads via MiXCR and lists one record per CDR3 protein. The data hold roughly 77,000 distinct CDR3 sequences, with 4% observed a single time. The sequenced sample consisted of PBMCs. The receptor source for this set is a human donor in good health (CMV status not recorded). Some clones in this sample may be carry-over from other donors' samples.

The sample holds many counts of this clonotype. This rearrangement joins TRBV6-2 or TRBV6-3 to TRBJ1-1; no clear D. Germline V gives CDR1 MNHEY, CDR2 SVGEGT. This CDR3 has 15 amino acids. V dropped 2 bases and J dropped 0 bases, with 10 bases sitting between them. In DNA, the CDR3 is TGTGCCAGCAGTTACGATAGACTCATGAACACTGAAGCTTTCTTT. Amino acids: CASSYDRLMNTEAFF.

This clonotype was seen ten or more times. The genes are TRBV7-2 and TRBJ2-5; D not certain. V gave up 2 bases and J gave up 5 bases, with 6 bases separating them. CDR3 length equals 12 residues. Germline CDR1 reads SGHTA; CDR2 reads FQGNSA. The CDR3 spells CASSLWSETQYF. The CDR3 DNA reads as TGTGCCAGCAGCTTATGGTCTGAGACCCAGTACTTC.

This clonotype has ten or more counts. The CDR3 here is CASSFTANSNQPQHF. CDR3 sequence (DNA): TGTGCCAGCAGCTTTACAGCCAATAGCAATCAGCCCCAGCATTTT. The chain is built from TRBV7-2 and TRBJ1-5, with unresolved D. Trimming took 3 bases from V and 0 from J, leaving 9 bases between them. This CDR3 region has 15 residues. CDR1 is SGHTA, CDR2 FQGNSA, per germline.

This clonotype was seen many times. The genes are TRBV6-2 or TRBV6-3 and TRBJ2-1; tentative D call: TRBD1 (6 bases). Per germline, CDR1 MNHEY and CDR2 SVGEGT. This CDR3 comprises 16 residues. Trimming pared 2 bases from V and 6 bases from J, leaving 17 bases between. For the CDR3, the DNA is TGTGCCAGCAGTTACGATCAGACAGGTGGGGGCAATGAGCAGTTCTTC. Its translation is CASSYDQTGGGNEQFF.

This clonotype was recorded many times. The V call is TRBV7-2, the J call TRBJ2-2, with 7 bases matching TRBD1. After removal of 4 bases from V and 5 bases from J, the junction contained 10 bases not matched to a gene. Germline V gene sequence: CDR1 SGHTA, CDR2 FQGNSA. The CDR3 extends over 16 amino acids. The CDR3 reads CASSYPRRGKTGELFF. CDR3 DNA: TGTGCCAGCAGCTACCCGCGCAGGGGGAAGACCGGGGAGCTGTTTTTT.

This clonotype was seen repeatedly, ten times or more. CDR3 sequence reads: CASSFSTVQYF. The CDR3 DNA sequence: TGTGCCAGCAGTTTTTCGACAGTGCAGTACTTC. The chain combines TRBV6-5 with TRBJ2-7, with D tentatively TRBD1 (5 bases). The V end was cut by 4 bases, the J end by 9 bases, with 10 bases between. Germline V gene sequence: CDR1 MNHEY, CDR2 SVGAGI. This CDR3 contains 11 residues.

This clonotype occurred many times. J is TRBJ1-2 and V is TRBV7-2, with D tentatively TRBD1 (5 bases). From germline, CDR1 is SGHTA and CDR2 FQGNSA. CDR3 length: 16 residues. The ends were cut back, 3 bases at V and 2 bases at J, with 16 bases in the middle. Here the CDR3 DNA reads TGTGCCAGCAGCTTTGTTACAGCTGGGGGGAACTATGGCTACACCTTC. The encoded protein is CASSFVTAGGNYGYTF.

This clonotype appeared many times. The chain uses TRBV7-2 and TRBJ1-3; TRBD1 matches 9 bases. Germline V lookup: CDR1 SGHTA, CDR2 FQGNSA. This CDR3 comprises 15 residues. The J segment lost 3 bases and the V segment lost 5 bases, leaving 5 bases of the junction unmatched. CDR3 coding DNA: TGTGCCAGCAGCCCGGACAGGGGCCTTGGAAACACCATATATTTT. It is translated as CASSPDRGLGNTIYF.

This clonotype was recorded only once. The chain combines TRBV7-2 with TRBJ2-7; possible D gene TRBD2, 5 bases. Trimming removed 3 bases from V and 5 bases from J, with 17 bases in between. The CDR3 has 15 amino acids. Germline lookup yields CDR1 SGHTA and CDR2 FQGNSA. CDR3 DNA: TGTGCCAGCAGCTTTTGGGGAAATCCACTAGACGAGCAGTACTTC. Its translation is CASSFWGNPLDEQYF.

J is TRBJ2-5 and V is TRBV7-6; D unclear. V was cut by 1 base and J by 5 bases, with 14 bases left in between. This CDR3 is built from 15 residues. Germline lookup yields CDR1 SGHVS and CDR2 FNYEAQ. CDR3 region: CASSLGGVGYETQYF. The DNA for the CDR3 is TGTGCCAGCAGCTTAGGTGGGGTAGGATATGAGACCCAGTACTTC. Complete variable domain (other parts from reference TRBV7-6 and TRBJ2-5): GAGVSQSPRYKVTKRGQDVALRCDPISGHVSLYWYRQALGQGPEFLTYFNYEAQQDKSGLPNDRFSAERPEGSISTLTIQRTEQRDSAMYRCASSLGGVGYETQYFGPGTRLLVL.

CDR3 region: CASSIGDGAQYF. CDR3 bases: TGTGCCAGTAGTATCGGGGACGGAGCGCAGTATTTT. The J gene is TRBJ2-3, the V gene TRBV19; D tentatively reads TRBD1 or TRBD2 (5 bases each). V was trimmed by 3 bases and J by 10 bases, leaving 11 bases between them. CDR1 and CDR2 (germline): LNHDA, SQIVND (reference sequence). The length of the CDR3 is 12 residues.

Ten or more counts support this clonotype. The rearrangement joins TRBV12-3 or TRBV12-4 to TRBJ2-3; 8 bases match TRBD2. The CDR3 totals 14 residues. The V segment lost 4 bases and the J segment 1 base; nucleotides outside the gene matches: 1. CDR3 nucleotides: TGTGCCAGCAGTTCCGGGGGGGGCACAGATACGCAGTATTTT. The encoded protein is CASSSGGGTDTQYF.

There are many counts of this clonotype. The CDR3 is CASSDQNIQYF. DNA for the CDR3: TGTGCCAGCAGTGATCAAAACATTCAGTACTTC. The chain is built from TRBV6-2 or TRBV6-3 and TRBJ2-4; D gene unclear. The CDR3 sequence is 11 residues long. Germline V gene sequence: CDR1 MNHEY, CDR2 SVGEGT. The V and J ends lost 5 bases and 5 bases respectively, with 4 bases between them.

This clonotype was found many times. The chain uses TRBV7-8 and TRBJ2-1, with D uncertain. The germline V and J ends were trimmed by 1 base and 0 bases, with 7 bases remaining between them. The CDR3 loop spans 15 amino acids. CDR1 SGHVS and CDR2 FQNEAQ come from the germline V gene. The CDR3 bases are TGTGCCAGCAGCTTAGGGGCTAGCTCCTACAATGAGCAGTTCTTC. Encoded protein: CASSLGASSYNEQFF.

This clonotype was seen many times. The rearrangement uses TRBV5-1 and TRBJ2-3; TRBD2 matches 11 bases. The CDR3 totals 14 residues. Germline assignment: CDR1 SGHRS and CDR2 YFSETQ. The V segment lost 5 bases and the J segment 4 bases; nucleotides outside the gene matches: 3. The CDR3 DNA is TGCGCCAGCAGAACTAGCGGGAGTTCAGATACGCAGTATTTT. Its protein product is CASRTSGSSDTQYF.

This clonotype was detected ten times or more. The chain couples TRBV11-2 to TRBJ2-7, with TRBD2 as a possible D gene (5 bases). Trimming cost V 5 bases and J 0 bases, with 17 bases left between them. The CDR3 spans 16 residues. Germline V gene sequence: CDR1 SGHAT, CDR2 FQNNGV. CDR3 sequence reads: CASSPLNRGFSYEQYF. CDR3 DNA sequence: TGTGCCAGCAGCCCACTTAATCGAGGGTTCTCCTACGAGCAGTACTTC.